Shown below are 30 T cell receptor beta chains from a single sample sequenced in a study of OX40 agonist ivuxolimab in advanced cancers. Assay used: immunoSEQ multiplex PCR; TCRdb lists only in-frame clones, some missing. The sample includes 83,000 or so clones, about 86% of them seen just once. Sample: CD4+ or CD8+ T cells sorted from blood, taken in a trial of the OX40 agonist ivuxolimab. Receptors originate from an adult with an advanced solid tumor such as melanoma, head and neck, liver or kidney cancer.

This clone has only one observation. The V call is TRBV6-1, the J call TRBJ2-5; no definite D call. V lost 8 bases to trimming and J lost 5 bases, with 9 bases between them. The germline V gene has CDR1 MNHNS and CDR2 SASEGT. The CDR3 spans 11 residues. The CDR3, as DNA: TGTGCCAGCGGAGACTCGGAGACCCAGTACTTC. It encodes CASGDSETQYF.

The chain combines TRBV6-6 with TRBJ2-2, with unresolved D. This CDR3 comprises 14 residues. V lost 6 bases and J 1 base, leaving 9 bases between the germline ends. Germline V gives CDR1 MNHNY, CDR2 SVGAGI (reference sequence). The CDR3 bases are TGTGCCAGCAGCCGTGGCGGGAACACCGGGGAGCTGTTTTTT. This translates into CASSRGGNTGELFF.

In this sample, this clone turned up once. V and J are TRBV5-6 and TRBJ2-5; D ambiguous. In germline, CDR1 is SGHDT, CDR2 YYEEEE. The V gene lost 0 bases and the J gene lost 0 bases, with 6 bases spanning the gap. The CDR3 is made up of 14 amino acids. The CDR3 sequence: CASSLGRNQETQYF. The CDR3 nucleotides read TGTGCCAGCAGCTTGGGTCGGAACCAAGAGACCCAGTACTTC.

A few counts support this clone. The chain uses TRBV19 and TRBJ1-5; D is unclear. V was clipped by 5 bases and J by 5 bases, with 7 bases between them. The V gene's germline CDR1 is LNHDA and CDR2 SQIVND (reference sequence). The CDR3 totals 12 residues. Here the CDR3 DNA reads TGTGCCAGTAGTTGGGGAGATCAGCCCCAGCATTTT. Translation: CASSWGDQPQHF.

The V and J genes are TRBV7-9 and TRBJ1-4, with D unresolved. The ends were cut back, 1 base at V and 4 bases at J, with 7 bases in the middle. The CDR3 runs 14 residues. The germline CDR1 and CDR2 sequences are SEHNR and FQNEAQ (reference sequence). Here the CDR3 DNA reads TGTGCCAGCAGCTTAGTGGGCGATAATGAAAAACTGTTTTTT. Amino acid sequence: CASSLVGDNEKLFF.

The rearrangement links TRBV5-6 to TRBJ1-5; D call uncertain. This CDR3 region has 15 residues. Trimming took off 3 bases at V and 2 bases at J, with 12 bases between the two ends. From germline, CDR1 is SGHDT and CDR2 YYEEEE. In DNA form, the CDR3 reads TGTGCCAGCAGCTCTGGATGGGGTGGCAATCAGCCCCAGCATTTT. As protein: CASSSGWGGNQPQHF.

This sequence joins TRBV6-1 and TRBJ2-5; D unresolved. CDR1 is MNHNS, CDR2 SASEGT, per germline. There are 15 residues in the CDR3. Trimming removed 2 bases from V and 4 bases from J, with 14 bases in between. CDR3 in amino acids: CASSETSGAGETQYF. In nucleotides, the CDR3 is TGTGCCAGCAGTGAAACTTCGGGCGCCGGAGAGACCCAGTACTTC.

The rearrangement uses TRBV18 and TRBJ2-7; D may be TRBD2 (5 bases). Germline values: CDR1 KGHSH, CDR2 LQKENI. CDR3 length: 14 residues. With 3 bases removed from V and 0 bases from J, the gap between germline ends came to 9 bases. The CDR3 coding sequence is TGTGCCAGCTCACCCGGACTTGGCTCCTACGAGCAGTACTTC. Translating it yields CASSPGLGSYEQYF.

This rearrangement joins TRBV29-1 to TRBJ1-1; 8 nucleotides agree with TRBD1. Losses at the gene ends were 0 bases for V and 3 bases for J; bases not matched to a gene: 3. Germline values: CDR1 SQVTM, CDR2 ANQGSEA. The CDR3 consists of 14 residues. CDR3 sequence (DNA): TGCAGCGTTGAAGAAACAGGGGGATACACTGAAGCTTTCTTT. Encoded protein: CSVEETGGYTEAFF.

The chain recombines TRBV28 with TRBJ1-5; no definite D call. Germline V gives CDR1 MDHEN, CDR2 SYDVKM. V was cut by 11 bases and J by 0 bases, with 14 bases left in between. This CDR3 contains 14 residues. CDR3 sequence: CAGQRSLSNQPQHF. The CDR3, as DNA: TGTGCCGGGCAGCGTTCCCTTAGCAATCAGCCCCAGCATTTT.

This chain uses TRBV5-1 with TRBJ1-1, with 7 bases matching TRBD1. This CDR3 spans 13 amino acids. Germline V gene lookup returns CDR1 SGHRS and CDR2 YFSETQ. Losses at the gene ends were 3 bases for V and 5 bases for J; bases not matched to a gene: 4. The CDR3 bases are TGCGCCAGCAGCTCGCAACAGGGGACTGAAGCTTTCTTT. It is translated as CASSSQQGTEAFF.

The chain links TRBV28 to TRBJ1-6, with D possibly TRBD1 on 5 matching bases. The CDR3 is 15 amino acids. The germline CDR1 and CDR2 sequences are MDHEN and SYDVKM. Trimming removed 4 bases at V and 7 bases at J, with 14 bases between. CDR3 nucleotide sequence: TGTGCCAGCAGTTCCGGGACTATACTAAATTCACCCCTCCACTTT. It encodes CASSSGTILNSPLHF.

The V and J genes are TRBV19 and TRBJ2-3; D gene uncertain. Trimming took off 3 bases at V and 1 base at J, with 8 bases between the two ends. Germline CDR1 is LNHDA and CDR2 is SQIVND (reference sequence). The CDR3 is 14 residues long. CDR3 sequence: CASSMQSGTDTQYF. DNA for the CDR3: TGTGCCAGTAGTATGCAGTCAGGCACAGATACGCAGTATTTT.

The chain's CDR3 is CASSQVSERSSEAFF. For the CDR3, the DNA is TGTGCCAGCAGCCAAGTGTCAGAGCGATCTTCTGAAGCTTTCTTT. The chain combines TRBV4-2 with TRBJ1-1; D is unresolved. Germline lookup yields CDR1 LGHNA and CDR2 YNFKEQ. The ends were cut back, 1 base at V and 6 bases at J, with 15 bases in the middle. The CDR3 contains 15 residues.

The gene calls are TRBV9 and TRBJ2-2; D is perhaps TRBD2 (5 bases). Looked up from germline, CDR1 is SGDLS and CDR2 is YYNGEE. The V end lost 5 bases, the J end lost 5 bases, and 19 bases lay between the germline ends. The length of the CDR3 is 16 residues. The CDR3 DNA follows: TGTGCCAGCAGGGGATCGGGTGGATCGGGGACCGGGGAGCTGTTTTTT. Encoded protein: CASRGSGGSGTGELFF.

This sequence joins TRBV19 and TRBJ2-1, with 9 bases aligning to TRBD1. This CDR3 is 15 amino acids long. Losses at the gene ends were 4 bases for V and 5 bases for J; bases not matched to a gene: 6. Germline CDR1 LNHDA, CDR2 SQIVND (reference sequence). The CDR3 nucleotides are TGTGCCAGTAGTACAACAGGGGGCAGCCACAATGAGCAGTTCTTC. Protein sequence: CASSTTGGSHNEQFF.

CDR3 sequence: CASSLQVDTEAFF. The DNA for the CDR3 is TGTGCCAGCAGCTTACAGGTGGACACTGAAGCTTTCTTT. V usage is TRBV11-2 and J usage is TRBJ1-1; no clear D. Germline CDR1 SGHAT, CDR2 FQNNGV. V was shortened by 2 bases and J by 3 bases, with 7 bases between the two germline ends. This CDR3 region has 13 residues.

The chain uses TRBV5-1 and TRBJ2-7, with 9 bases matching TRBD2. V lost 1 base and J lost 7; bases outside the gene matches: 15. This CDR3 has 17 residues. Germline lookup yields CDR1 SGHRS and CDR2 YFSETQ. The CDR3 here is CASSLTPLGGGAQEQYF. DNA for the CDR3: TGCGCCAGCAGCTTGACCCCCCTCGGCGGGGGGGCTCAGGAGCAGTACTTC.

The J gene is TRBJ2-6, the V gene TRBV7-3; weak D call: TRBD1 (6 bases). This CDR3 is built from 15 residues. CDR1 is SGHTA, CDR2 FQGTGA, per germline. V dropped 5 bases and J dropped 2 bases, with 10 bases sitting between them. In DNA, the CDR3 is TGTGCCAGCAGCCCTACAGGGCCTGGGGCCAACGTCCTGACTTTC. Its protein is CASSPTGPGANVLTF.

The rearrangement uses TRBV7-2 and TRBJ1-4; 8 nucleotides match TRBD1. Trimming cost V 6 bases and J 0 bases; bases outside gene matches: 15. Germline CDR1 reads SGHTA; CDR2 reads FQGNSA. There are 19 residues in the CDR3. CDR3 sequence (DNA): TGTGCCAGCAGGTCGGACGGACAGGGCAAATTTGCAACTAATGAAAAACTGTTTTTT. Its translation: CASRSDGQGKFATNEKLFF. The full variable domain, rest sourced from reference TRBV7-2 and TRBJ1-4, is GAGVSQSPSNKVTEKGKDVELRCDPISGHTALYWYRQSLGQGLEFLIYFQGNSAPDKSGLPSDRFSAERTGGSVSTLTIQRTQQEDSAVYLCASRSDGQGKFATNEKLFFGSGTQLSVL.

Here the CDR3 DNA reads TGTGCCAGTAGTCCGGACCGGCATTCACCCCTCCACTTT. Protein sequence: CASSPDRHSPLHF. The rearrangement uses TRBV19 and TRBJ1-6; D gene uncertain. Germline V gives CDR1 LNHDA, CDR2 SQIVND (reference sequence). V was trimmed by 5 bases and J by 8 bases, leaving 10 bases between them. This CDR3 spans 13 amino acids.

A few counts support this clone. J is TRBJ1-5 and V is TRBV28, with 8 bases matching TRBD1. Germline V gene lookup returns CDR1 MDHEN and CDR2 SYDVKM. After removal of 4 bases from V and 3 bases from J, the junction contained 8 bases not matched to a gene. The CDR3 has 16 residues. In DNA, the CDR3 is TGTGCCAGCAGTTCACGGACAGGGCTTATCAATCAGCCCCAGCATTTT. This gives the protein CASSSRTGLINQPQHF.

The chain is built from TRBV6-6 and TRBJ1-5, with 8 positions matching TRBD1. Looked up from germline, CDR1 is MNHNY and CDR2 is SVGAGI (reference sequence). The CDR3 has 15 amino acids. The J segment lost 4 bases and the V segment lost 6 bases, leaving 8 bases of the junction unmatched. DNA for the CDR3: TGTGCCAGCAGCGGGGGACAGGAAATTAATCAGCCCCAGCATTTT. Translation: CASSGGQEINQPQHF.

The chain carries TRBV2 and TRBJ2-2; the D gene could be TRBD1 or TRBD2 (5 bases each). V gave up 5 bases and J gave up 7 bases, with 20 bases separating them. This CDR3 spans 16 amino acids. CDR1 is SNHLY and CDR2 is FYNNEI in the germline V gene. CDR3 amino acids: CASSPSLRQGDGELFF. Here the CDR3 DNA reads TGTGCCAGCAGTCCTTCTTTACGGCAGGGAGACGGGGAGCTGTTTTTT.

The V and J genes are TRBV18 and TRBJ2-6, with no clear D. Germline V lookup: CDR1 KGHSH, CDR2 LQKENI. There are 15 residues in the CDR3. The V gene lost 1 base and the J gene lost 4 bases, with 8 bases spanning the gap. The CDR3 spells CASSPRPTGANVLTF. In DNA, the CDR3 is TGTGCCAGCTCACCACGACCTACAGGGGCCAACGTCCTGACTTTC.

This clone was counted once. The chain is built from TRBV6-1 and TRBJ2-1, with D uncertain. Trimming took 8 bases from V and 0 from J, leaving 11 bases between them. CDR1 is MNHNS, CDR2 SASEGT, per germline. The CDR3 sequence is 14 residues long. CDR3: CASSRLASYNEQFF. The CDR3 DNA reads TGTGCCAGCTCCAGGTTAGCCTCCTACAATGAGCAGTTCTTC.

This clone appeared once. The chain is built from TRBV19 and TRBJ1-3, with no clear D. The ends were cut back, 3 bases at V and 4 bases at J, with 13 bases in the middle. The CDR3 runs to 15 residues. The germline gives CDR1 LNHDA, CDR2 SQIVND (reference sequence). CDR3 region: CASSMSGRTGNTIYF. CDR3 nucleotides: TGTGCCAGTAGTATGTCCGGAAGAACGGGAAACACCATATATTTT.

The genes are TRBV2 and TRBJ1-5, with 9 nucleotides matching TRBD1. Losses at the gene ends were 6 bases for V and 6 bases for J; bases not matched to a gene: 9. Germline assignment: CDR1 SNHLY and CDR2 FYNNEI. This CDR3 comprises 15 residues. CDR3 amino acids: CASRGPQGAGQPQHF. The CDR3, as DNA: TGTGCCAGCAGGGGGCCACAGGGGGCTGGTCAGCCCCAGCATTTT.

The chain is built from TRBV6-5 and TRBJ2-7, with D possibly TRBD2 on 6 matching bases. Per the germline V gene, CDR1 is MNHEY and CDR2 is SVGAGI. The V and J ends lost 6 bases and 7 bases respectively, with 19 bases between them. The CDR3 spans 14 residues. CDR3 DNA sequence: TGTGCCAGCAGATCGCCTTTCGGGGGTCAAGAGCAGTACTTC. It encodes CASRSPFGGQEQYF.

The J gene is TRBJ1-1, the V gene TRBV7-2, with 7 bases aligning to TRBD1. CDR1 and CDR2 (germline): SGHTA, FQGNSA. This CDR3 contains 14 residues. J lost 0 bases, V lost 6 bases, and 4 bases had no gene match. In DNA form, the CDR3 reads TGTGCCAGCAGTTCGGACAGGCTGAACACTGAAGCTTTCTTT. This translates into CASSSDRLNTEAFF.